Sequencing of this TCR beta chain was carried out in a study of T cell responses to AZD1222 COVID-19 vaccine. CDR1 and CDR2 from the germline V gene are LGHNA and YNFKEQ. The CDR3 runs to 17 residues. The J segment lost 1 base and the V segment lost 2 bases, leaving 11 bases of the junction unmatched. The study, taken as a whole, reports: Spike-specific TCRs gained breadth and depth after people received two AZD1222 doses. Among those given AZD1222, only 5 to 7 were seropositive at baseline.

The assay was immunoSEQ multiplex PCR, and TCRdb's table has in-frame clones only and misses some. The data contain 180,000 or so clones, roughly 91% of them singletons. Concerning this clone itself: Its target is unknown.

This sequence originates from an adult who received the AZD1222 COVID-19 vaccine. V gene TRBV4-2 combines with J gene TRBJ2-7; 7 nucleotides line up with TRBD1. The material sequenced was peripheral blood, taken 28 days after the second AZD1222 dose. The CDR3 reads CASSQRSTGQSSYEQYF. The CDR3, as DNA: TGTGCCAGCAGCCAAAGGTCAACGGGACAGTCGTCCTACGAGCAGTACTTC.